This TCR beta chain was recovered during a study of long-term antiretroviral therapy in people with HIV. General study points: Information pertaining to ART adherence, viral resistance or therapeutic modifications was not obtained. The range of CDR3 lengths in HIV repertoires proved narrower than that found in controls. Drawn between the mid-2000s and the late 2010s, the blood was possibly obtained under older ART regimens.

Runs used v3.0 of the immunoSEQ assay and were done at survey level. The data were produced by immunoSEQ multiplex PCR, yet TCRdb's version contains in-frame clones alone and is incomplete. The table includes about 18,000 clones, more than 70% detected once. As concerns this clone: The antigen is undetermined.

The clonotype originates from a middle-aged woman with HIV. Sample: unsorted PBMCs, taken at the start of antiretroviral therapy, before treatment.

The chain's CDR3 is CASSHPTGGSYGYTF. The CDR3 bases are TGTGCCAGCAGCCACCCGACAGGGGGGTCTTATGGCTACACCTTC. This chain links TRBV7-2 with TRBJ1-2, with 9 bases that match TRBD1. The V segment lost 5 bases and the J segment 5 bases; nucleotides outside the gene matches: 9. CDR1 and CDR2 (germline): SGHTA, FQGNSA. There are 15 residues in the CDR3. Using reference TRBV7-2 and TRBJ1-2 for the parts outside the CDR3, the full variable domain is GAGVSQSPSNKVTEKGKDVELRCDPISGHTALYWYRQSLGQGLEFLIYFQGNSAPDKSGLPSDRFSAERTGGSVSTLTIQRTQQEDSAVYLCASSHPTGGSYGYTFGSGTRLTVV.